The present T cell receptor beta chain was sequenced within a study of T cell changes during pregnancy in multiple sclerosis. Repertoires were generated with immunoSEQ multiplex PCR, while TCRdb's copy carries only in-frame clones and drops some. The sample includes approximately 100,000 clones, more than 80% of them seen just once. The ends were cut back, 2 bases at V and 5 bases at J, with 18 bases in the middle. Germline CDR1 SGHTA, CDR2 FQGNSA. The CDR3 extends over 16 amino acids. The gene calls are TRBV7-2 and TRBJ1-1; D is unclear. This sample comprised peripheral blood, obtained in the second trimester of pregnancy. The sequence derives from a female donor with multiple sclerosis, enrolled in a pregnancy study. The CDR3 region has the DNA TGTGCCAGCAGCTTATTCCCCCCCGGTGGAGGTACTGAAGCTTTCTTT. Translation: CASSLFPPGGGTEAFF.